The 20 T cell receptor beta chains listed next were all sequenced from one sample in a study of blood T cells in healthy people across ages. Through a sample-barcoded 5' primer and a J-beta primer mix, a second PCR was run for about 6 to 11 cycles. TCRdb reanalysed the 5' RACE reads using MiXCR and keeps one entry per CDR3 protein. In the table there are about 1.7 million distinct CDR3 sequences, 28% of which are singletons. Sequencing input: blood. These receptors all come from a woman aged 25-40 years in good health.

The rearrangement joins TRBV20-1 to TRBJ2-5, with TRBD1 matching 9 bases. The CDR3 has 16 residues. Germline CDR1 DFQATT, CDR2 SNEGSKA (reference sequence). Trimming cost V 6 bases and J 4 bases; bases outside gene matches: 15. The DNA of the CDR3 is TGCAGTGCCTTACCCCTAACGACAGGGGGGGGAGAGACCCAGTACTTC. Its protein product is CSALPLTTGGGETQYF.

Comments on this clonotype: One base away lies a much larger clone, so this may be a sequencing read error. The V and J genes are TRBV20-1 and TRBJ2-7, with a tentative D call TRBD2 (6 bases). CDR3 length: 15 residues. Trimming shortened V by 2 bases and J by 3 bases, and 17 bases separated the two germline ends. The V gene's germline CDR1 is DFQATT and CDR2 SNEGSKA (reference sequence). The CDR3, as DNA: TGCAGTGCTAGAAGGGGTCGGTCCGGGGGCTACGAGCAGTACTTC. This gives the protein CSARRGRSGGYEQYF.

Only a few counts were recorded for this clonotype. This chain joins TRBV7-2 and TRBJ2-7, with 10 bases that match TRBD1. CDR3 length equals 16 residues. From germline, CDR1 is SGHTA and CDR2 FQGNSA. The junction had 6 bases not matched to a gene; V was cut back by 1 base and J by 3 bases. Here the CDR3 reads CASSLGRDRGFYEQYF. The CDR3 DNA reads TGTGCCAGCAGCTTAGGGAGGGACAGGGGCTTCTACGAGCAGTACTTC.

CDR3 nucleotides: TGTGCCAGCACCACCGGGTTAGTTCCTCCGATGGAGCAGTTCTTC. Translated: CASTTGLVPPMEQFF. The chain has TRBV6-2 or TRBV6-3 and TRBJ2-1, with D unclear. Germline loops: CDR1 MNHEY, CDR2 SVGEGT. CDR3 size: 15 residues. The germline V and J ends were trimmed by 7 bases and 10 bases, with 23 bases remaining between them.

For this clonotype: A much larger clone is a single base away; this may be a read error. V gene TRBV25-1 combines with J gene TRBJ2-4; D tentatively fits TRBD1 or TRBD2 (6 bases each). CDR3 size: 17 residues. The germline V and J ends were trimmed by 3 bases and 0 bases, with 15 bases remaining between them. CDR1 is MGHDK and CDR2 is SYGVNS in the germline V gene. The CDR3, as DNA: TGTGCCAGCAGTGATCTGGGCGGGGACATAGCCAAAAACATTCAGTACTTC. It encodes CASSDLGGDIAKNIQYF.

The V and J genes are TRBV12-3 or TRBV12-4 and TRBJ2-3; 15 nucleotides match TRBD2. Trimming removed 5 bases from V and 3 bases from J; junction bases left unmatched: 12. The CDR3 loop spans 19 amino acids. The CDR3 reads CASSRTPGLAGGQTDTQYF. CDR3 in DNA: TGTGCCAGCAGTCGCACCCCTGGACTAGCGGGAGGGCAGACAGATACGCAGTATTTT.

CDR3 bases: TGTGCCAGCAGCCACCCAGGGGGGAAGATAGCCAAAAACATTCAGTACTTC. This codes for CASSHPGGKIAKNIQYF. The chain combines TRBV3-1 with TRBJ2-4, with D possibly being TRBD1 (7 bases). This CDR3 has 17 residues. Germline CDR1 reads LGHDT; CDR2 reads YNNKEL (reference sequence). V was trimmed by 3 bases and J by 0 bases, leaving 15 bases between them. The whole variable domain, filled in from reference TRBV3-1 and TRBJ2-4, reads DTAVSQTPKYLVTQMGNDKSIKCEQNLGHDTMYWYKQDSKKFLKIMFSYNNKELIINETVPNRFSPKSPDKAHLNLHINSLELGDSAVYFCASSHPGGKIAKNIQYFGAGTRLSVL.

To note about this clonotype: A much larger clone lies one base from this, so it may be a read error. J is TRBJ2-3 and V is TRBV5-1, with 8 bases that match TRBD2. Germline V lookup: CDR1 SGHRS, CDR2 YFSETQ. This CDR3 contains 15 residues. CDR3 nucleotides: TGCGCCGGCAGACGTAGCGGGACTAGCACAGATACGCAGTATTTT. It codes for CAGRRSGTSTDTQYF.

This clonotype turned up a few times. The genes are TRBV15 and TRBJ1-2; TRBD1 is a possible D gene (5 bases). Trimming left V 0 bases short and J 8 bases short, with 13 bases between. Germline CDR1 LNHNV, CDR2 YYDKDF (reference sequence). The CDR3 length is 14 residues. Written as DNA, the CDR3 is TGTGCCACCAGCAGAGATCTAACAGGTTGGGGCTACACCTTC. It encodes CATSRDLTGWGYTF. Full variable domain (remainder filled in from reference TRBV15 and TRBJ1-2): DAMVIQNPRYQVTQFGKPVTLSCSQTLNHNVMYWYQQKSSQAPKLLFHYYDKDFNNEADTPDNFQSRRPNTSFCFLDIRSPGLGDTAMYLCATSRDLTGWGYTFGSGTRLTVV.

The rearrangement links TRBV30 to TRBJ1-1; no clear D gene. The V gene lost 4 bases and the J gene lost 1 base, with 19 bases spanning the gap. This CDR3 spans 16 amino acids. CDR1 and CDR2 (germline): GTSNPN, SVGIG (reference sequence). CDR3 DNA sequence: TGTGCCTGGAAGGGTACCGGGTTTCTTCGGAACACTGAAGCTTTCTTT. It codes for CAWKGTGFLRNTEAFF. Looking up the rest from reference TRBV30 and TRBJ1-1 gives the full variable domain: SQTIHQWPATLVQPVGSPLSLECTVEGTSNPNLYWYRQAAGRGLQLLFYSVGIGQISSEVPQNLSASRPQDRQFILSSKKLLLSDSGFYLCAWKGTGFLRNTEAFFGQGTRLTVV.

In DNA, the CDR3 is TGCAGTGCTAGAAGCAGGGAGGTCTACGAGCAGTACTTC. This translates into CSARSREVYEQYF. The chain joins TRBV20-1 to TRBJ2-7; a weak D match, TRBD2 (6 bases). The germline V and J ends were trimmed by 2 bases and 3 bases, with 11 bases remaining between them. The CDR3 loop spans 13 amino acids. Germline V gene sequence: CDR1 DFQATT, CDR2 SNEGSKA (reference sequence).

V gene TRBV11-2 combines with J gene TRBJ2-5; TRBD2 is a possible D gene (6 bases). TRBJ2-7 matches the DNA end more closely, so the J call is doubtful. Germline loops: CDR1 SGHAT, CDR2 FQNNGV. CDR3 length equals 16 residues. The CDR3 DNA sequence: TGTGCCAGCAGCCCCTGGGGGACCGGGAGCTCCTACGAGCAGTACTTC. It codes for CASSPWGTGSSYEQYF.

The chain is built from TRBV15 and TRBJ2-5; 8 bases agree with TRBD1. CDR3 length: 15 amino acids. CDR1 LNHNV and CDR2 YYDKDF come from the germline V gene (reference sequence). Trimming removed 1 base from V and 2 bases from J; junction bases left unmatched: 3. In nucleotides, the CDR3 is TGTGCCACCAGCAGAGCCGGGACAGGTCAAGAGACCCAGTACTTC. Translating it yields CATSRAGTGQETQYF.

This clonotype appeared many times. The chain recombines TRBV12-3 or TRBV12-4 with TRBJ1-2; 9 bases fit TRBD1. V gave up 5 bases and J gave up 0 bases; unmatched junction bases: 1. This CDR3 spans 14 amino acids. The CDR3 sequence is CASSRQGANYGYTF. In DNA form, the CDR3 reads TGTGCCAGCAGTCGACAGGGGGCTAACTATGGCTACACCTTC.

As to this clonotype: Since a much larger clone is just one base distant, this may be a read error. The genes are TRBV12-3 or TRBV12-4 and TRBJ2-7; no clear D. The length of the CDR3 is 16 residues. The CDR3 spells CAGSPQGQPTSYEQYF. Written as DNA, the CDR3 is TGTGCCGGCAGTCCCCAAGGCCAGCCGACCTCCTACGAGCAGTACTTC.

This clonotype was counted many times. V and J are TRBV12-3 or TRBV12-4 and TRBJ2-1, with 9 bases that match TRBD1. The CDR3 is 18 residues long. V was clipped by 3 bases and J by 9 bases; unmatched bases: 18. CDR3 protein: CASSFGWVNRGLASEQFF. Here the CDR3 DNA reads TGTGCCAGCAGTTTTGGTTGGGTGAACAGGGGGCTAGCCTCTGAGCAGTTCTTC.

This rearrangement joins TRBV7-9 to TRBJ2-5; no firm D call. The ends were cut back, 3 bases at V and 0 bases at J, with 14 bases in the middle. The CDR3 length is 16 residues. Germline-derived CDR1 and CDR2 are SEHNR and FQNEAQ (reference sequence). This chain's CDR3 is CASSFHGLTYQETQYF. The CDR3 coding sequence is TGTGCCAGCAGCTTTCACGGTTTGACGTACCAAGAGACCCAGTACTTC.

The V call is TRBV5-1, the J call TRBJ1-1, with D possibly matching TRBD1 (6 bases). V was pared by 6 bases and J by 4 bases, with 16 bases between. Per the germline V gene, CDR1 is SGHRS and CDR2 is YFSETQ. This CDR3 has 14 amino acids. CDR3 sequence (DNA): TGCGCCAGCAACACCATTGGGGGCGGCACTGAAGCTTTCTTT. Residues: CASNTIGGGTEAFF.

The gene calls are TRBV7-2 and TRBJ1-5; D perhaps matches TRBD1 (6 bases). V was cut by 1 base and J by 1 base, with 11 bases left in between. The CDR3 is made up of 16 amino acids. Germline assignment: CDR1 SGHTA and CDR2 FQGNSA. The CDR3, as DNA: TGTGCCAGCAGCTTAGAGGGACAAATGAGCAATCAGCCCCAGCATTTT. Translating gives CASSLEGQMSNQPQHF.

The table lists this clonotype with a few counts. The germline gene is not matched at one end of the junction; a read error may be the cause. The rearrangement joins TRBV5-1 to TRBJ2-7, with 14 bases that match TRBD2. This CDR3 region has 14 residues. In germline, CDR1 is SGHRS, CDR2 YFSETQ. This chain's CDR3 is CANSSGTSGSEQYF. The CDR3 DNA is TGCGCCAACAGCTCCGGGACTAGCGGGAGCGAGCAGTACTTC.